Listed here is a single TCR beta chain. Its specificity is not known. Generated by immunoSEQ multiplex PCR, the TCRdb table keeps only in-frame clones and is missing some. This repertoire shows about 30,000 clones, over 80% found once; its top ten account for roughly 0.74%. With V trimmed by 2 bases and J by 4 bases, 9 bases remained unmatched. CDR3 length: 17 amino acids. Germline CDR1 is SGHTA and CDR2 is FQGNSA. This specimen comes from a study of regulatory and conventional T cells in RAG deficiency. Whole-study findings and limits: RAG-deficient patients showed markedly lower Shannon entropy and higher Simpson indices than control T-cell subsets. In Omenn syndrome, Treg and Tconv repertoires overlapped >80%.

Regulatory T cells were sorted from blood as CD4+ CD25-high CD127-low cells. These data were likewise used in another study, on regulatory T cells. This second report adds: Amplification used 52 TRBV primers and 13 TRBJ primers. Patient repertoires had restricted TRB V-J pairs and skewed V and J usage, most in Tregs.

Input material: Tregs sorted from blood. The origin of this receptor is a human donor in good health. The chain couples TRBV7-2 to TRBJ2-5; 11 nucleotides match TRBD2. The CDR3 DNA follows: TGTGCCAGCAGCTTATTTGATAGCGGGGGGGCTTCAGAGACCCAGTACTTC. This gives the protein CASSLFDSGGASETQYF.